Listed here is a single T cell receptor beta chain. The table came from immunoSEQ multiplex PCR; TCRdb's copy has only in-frame clones and leaves some out. This table holds about 140,000 clones, about 80% found once. This entry is derived from a study of blood T cell repertoires in COVID-19. This CDR3 comprises 18 residues. Trimming removed 6 bases from V and 5 bases from J; junction bases left unmatched: 21. CDR1 MNHEY and CDR2 SMNVEV come from the germline V gene (reference sequence). This TCR derives from a woman aged 45-60 years who had recovered from COVID-19. This chain links TRBV27 with TRBJ2-5; 7 bases are a match to TRBD2. Specimen: PBMCs or T cells enriched from blood (not recorded which). The DNA of the CDR3 is TGTGCCAGCAGCTCCACCAACGTCGGGACTATGCTTTTTGAGACCCAGTACTTC. It codes for CASSSTNVGTMLFETQYF.